The 25 T cell receptor beta chains below all came from one sample that was sequenced in a study of cytomegalovirus exposure and HLA in healthy donors. PCR involved 60 Vbeta and 13 Jbeta primers. This table comes from immunoSEQ multiplex PCR, and its TCRdb copy is limited to in-frame clones, with some not included. The sample consists of roughly 100,000 clones, 77% of them appearing once. Sequenced material: PBMCs. These receptors originate from a woman in her forties in good health and CMV-seronegative.

The genes are TRBV6-1 and TRBJ1-1; 10 positions agree with TRBD1. The CDR3 spans 16 residues. Germline V gene data show CDR1 as MNHNS and CDR2 as SASEGT. The junction had 8 bases not matched to a gene; V was cut back by 4 bases and J by 3 bases. DNA for the CDR3: TGTGCCAGCAGTGCCGACAGGGGGCGCCGGGACACTGAAGCTTTCTTT. Its translation is CASSADRGRRDTEAFF.

J is TRBJ2-3 and V is TRBV5-1; the D gene is possibly TRBD2 (5 bases). This CDR3 contains 13 residues. The germline gives CDR1 SGHRS, CDR2 YFSETQ. V was shortened by 3 bases and J by 0 bases, with 5 bases between the two germline ends. The DNA of the CDR3 is TGCGCCAGCAGCTGGACTAGCACAGATACGCAGTATTTT. Its translation: CASSWTSTDTQYF.

The rearrangement joins TRBV6-1 to TRBJ1-1; D is ambiguous. Looked up from germline, CDR1 is MNHNS and CDR2 is SASEGT. V gave up 5 bases and J gave up 1 base, with 14 bases separating them. The CDR3 length is 15 residues. CDR3 sequence (DNA): TGTGCCAGCAGTTCCCAGACGGGGAGGAACACTGAAGCTTTCTTT. It is translated as CASSSQTGRNTEAFF.

V is TRBV29-1 and J is TRBJ1-1; D not resolved. Germline CDR1 and CDR2: SQVTM and ANQGSEA. CDR3 length equals 11 residues. V gave up 3 bases and J gave up 6 bases, with 8 bases separating them. CDR3 sequence reads: CSVELLAEAFF. CDR3 DNA: TGCAGCGTTGAGTTACTAGCTGAAGCTTTCTTT.

This clone occurred once. The V call is TRBV5-1, the J call TRBJ1-1; D remains unclear. V lost 2 bases to trimming and J lost 1 base, with 9 bases between them. Germline V gene sequence: CDR1 SGHRS, CDR2 YFSETQ. The CDR3 is 14 amino acids. The CDR3 DNA follows: TGCGCCAGCAGCTTAAGTTTGGCGAACACTGAAGCTTTCTTT. Residues: CASSLSLANTEAFF.

In its sample, this clone was seen a few times. CDR3 protein: CASSVVRSGDEQYF. DNA of the CDR3: TGTGCCAGCAGCGTGGTCCGGTCGGGGGACGAGCAGTACTTC. The genes are TRBV6-1 and TRBJ2-7, with a weak D call TRBD2 (6 bases). The ends were cut back, 6 bases at V and 5 bases at J, with 17 bases in the middle. The germline CDR1 and CDR2 sequences are MNHNS and SASEGT. The CDR3 runs 14 residues.

The CDR3 loop is CASSLGAYQPQHF. The CDR3 nucleotides read TGTGCCAGCAGCTTAGGGGCCTATCAGCCCCAGCATTTT. J is TRBJ1-5 and V is TRBV11-2, with D hard to call. Germline assignment: CDR1 SGHAT and CDR2 FQNNGV. This CDR3 has 13 amino acids. With 1 base removed from V and 5 bases from J, the gap between germline ends came to 6 bases.

In this sample, this clone turned up a few times. The chain has TRBV27 and TRBJ1-1; no clear D. This CDR3 spans 13 amino acids. CDR1 MNHEY and CDR2 SMNVEV come from the germline V gene (reference sequence). The V and J ends lost 2 bases and 1 base respectively, with 5 bases between them. CDR3 loop: CASSLNRNTEAFF. DNA for the CDR3: TGTGCCAGCAGTTTAAACAGGAACACTGAAGCTTTCTTT.

Many counts were recorded for this clone. The gene calls are TRBV5-1 and TRBJ2-7; TRBD1 aligns across 7 bases. V shed 5 bases and J 3 bases; nucleotides not matched to a gene: 8. CDR1 is SGHRS and CDR2 is YFSETQ in the germline V gene. The CDR3 consists of 14 residues. CDR3 sequence: CASRRDSYYYEQYF. CDR3 DNA: TGCGCCAGCAGAAGGGACAGTTATTACTACGAGCAGTACTTC. Full variable domain (missing parts from reference TRBV5-1 and TRBJ2-7): KAGVTQTPRYLIKTRGQQVTLSCSPISGHRSVSWYQQTPGQGLQFLFEYFSETQRNKGNFPGRFSGRQFSNSRSEMNVSTLELGDSALYLCASRRDSYYYEQYFGPGTRLTVT.

The chain uses TRBV5-6 and TRBJ2-2; 7 nucleotides match TRBD1. V lost 5 bases to trimming and J lost 5 bases; unmatched junction nucleotides: 9. This CDR3 spans 15 amino acids. Germline values: CDR1 SGHDT, CDR2 YYEEEE. CDR3 in amino acids: CASSSTGETTGELFF. CDR3 nucleotides: TGTGCCAGCAGTTCTACAGGGGAGACAACCGGGGAGCTGTTTTTT. Variable domain in full (rest from reference TRBV5-6 and TRBJ2-2): DAGVTQSPTHLIKTRGQQVTLRCSPKSGHDTVSWYQQALGQGPQFIFQYYEEEERQRGNFPDRFSGHQFPNYSSELNVNALLLGDSALYLCASSSTGETTGELFFGEGSRLTVL.

In its sample, this clone was seen once. This chain connects TRBV11-2 to TRBJ1-4, with D unresolved. The CDR3 has 18 amino acids. Deletions cut 4 bases from V and 6 bases from J, with 24 bases between. Germline V gene data show CDR1 as SGHAT and CDR2 as FQNNGV. The CDR3 spells CASSYSLGLGEGYEKLFF. CDR3 sequence (DNA): TGTGCCAGCAGCTACAGCTTAGGTCTCGGGGAAGGCTATGAAAAACTGTTTTTT.

The CDR3, as DNA: TGTGCCAGTAGTATTCAGGCGCGACAGAACTATGGCTACACCTTC. Residues: CASSIQARQNYGYTF. The chain is built from TRBV19 and TRBJ1-2, with a weak D call TRBD1 (5 bases). V was clipped by 3 bases and J by 2 bases, with 13 bases between them. Germline V gene data show CDR1 as LNHDA and CDR2 as SQIVND (reference sequence). The CDR3 spans 15 residues.

The V and J genes are TRBV4-1 and TRBJ1-2; D unresolved. Trimming shortened V by 4 bases and J by 8 bases, and 14 bases separated the two germline ends. The CDR3 totals 13 residues. From germline, CDR1 is MGHRA and CDR2 YSYEKL. The CDR3 protein is CASSLSLWRGYTF. The DNA for the CDR3 is TGCGCCAGCAGCCTGTCCCTTTGGAGGGGCTACACCTTC.

The V call is TRBV7-6, the J call TRBJ2-1; D is ambiguous. V shed 0 bases and J shed 7 bases, with 10 bases lying between them. The CDR3 is 14 amino acids. The germline V gene encodes CDR1 SGHVS and CDR2 FNYEAQ. CDR3 DNA sequence: TGTGCCAGCAGCTTAGCATCGAGAGGAAATGAGCAGTTCTTC. Protein sequence: CASSLASRGNEQFF.

This clone came up many times. J is TRBJ2-3 and V is TRBV6-1, with 12 nucleotides matching TRBD2. This CDR3 region has 15 residues. Trimming removed 2 bases from V and 6 bases from J; junction bases left unmatched: 3. Germline CDR1 and CDR2: MNHNS and SASEGT. CDR3 protein: CASSESTSGGDTQYF. CDR3 sequence (DNA): TGTGCCAGCAGTGAATCGACTAGCGGGGGTGATACGCAGTATTTT.

The V and J genes are TRBV6-6 and TRBJ1-2, with D maybe TRBD1 (6 bases). The CDR3 is 14 amino acids. Trimming shortened V by 5 bases and J by 1 base, and 11 bases separated the two germline ends. Germline values: CDR1 MNHNY, CDR2 SVGAGI (reference sequence). The CDR3 here is CASSIGQSNYGYTF. The CDR3 DNA sequence: TGTGCCAGCAGTATCGGACAGAGTAACTATGGCTACACCTTC.

The chain uses TRBV7-9 and TRBJ1-5; 7 bases are a match to TRBD1. Losses at the gene ends were 5 bases for V and 4 bases for J; bases not matched to a gene: 8. The CDR3 is 15 residues long. From germline, CDR1 is SEHNR and CDR2 FQNEAQ (reference sequence). Here the CDR3 reads CASSLDRAGNQPQHF. In DNA, the CDR3 is TGTGCCAGCAGCCTCGACAGGGCCGGAAATCAGCCCCAGCATTTT.

This clone was detected only once. The chain employs TRBV4-3 and TRBJ2-7; the match to TRBD2 covers 7 bases. The CDR3 loop spans 15 amino acids. With 2 bases clipped from V and 3 bases from J, the junction kept 7 bases outside the gene matches. Per the germline V gene, CDR1 is LGHNA and CDR2 is YSLEER. The CDR3 is CASSQLGLGLYEQYF. Here the CDR3 DNA reads TGCGCCAGCAGCCAACTAGGACTAGGACTCTACGAGCAGTACTTC.

The chain combines TRBV5-1 with TRBJ1-1, with D hard to call. The CDR3 runs 13 residues. Per the germline V gene, CDR1 is SGHRS and CDR2 is YFSETQ. Trimming stripped 3 bases from V and 4 bases from J, with 10 bases between. The CDR3 reads CASSSNEVTEAFF. The CDR3 bases are TGCGCCAGCAGCTCTAATGAAGTCACTGAAGCTTTCTTT.

The chain is built from TRBV13 and TRBJ1-2; D is undetermined. The V gene's germline CDR1 is PRHDT and CDR2 FYEKMQ (reference sequence). This CDR3 contains 15 residues. Trimming cost V 5 bases and J 0 bases, with 13 bases left between them. The CDR3 region has the DNA TGTGCCAGCAGCCCCCTATATGACTCTAACTATGGCTACACCTTC. Translating it yields CASSPLYDSNYGYTF.

The chain couples TRBV4-2 to TRBJ1-4, with unresolved D. Trimming cost V 5 bases and J 0 bases, with 13 bases left between them. The CDR3 is 16 amino acids. Looked up from germline, CDR1 is LGHNA and CDR2 is YNFKEQ. The CDR3, as DNA: TGTGCCAGCAGCTTAACGCACCAGTCAACTAATGAAAAACTGTTTTTT. It encodes CASSLTHQSTNEKLFF.

The rearrangement joins TRBV7-2 to TRBJ2-5, with a possible D match to TRBD1 (6 bases). Germline CDR1 SGHTA, CDR2 FQGNSA. The germline V and J ends were trimmed by 4 bases and 4 bases, with 13 bases remaining between them. The CDR3 extends over 14 amino acids. CDR3 protein: CASSSAGARETQYF. The CDR3 region has the DNA TGTGCCAGCAGCTCCGCAGGGGCGCGAGAGACCCAGTACTTC.

This clone appeared a few times. This chain joins TRBV5-1 and TRBJ2-1, with 9 bases identical to TRBD2. V was clipped by 4 bases and J by 3 bases; unmatched bases: 11. There are 17 residues in the CDR3. CDR1 and CDR2 from the germline V gene are SGHRS and YFSETQ. This CDR3 reads CASSPQPSAGGYNEQFF. The CDR3 DNA follows: TGCGCCAGCAGCCCGCAACCTTCAGCGGGGGGCTACAATGAGCAGTTCTTC.

The chain carries TRBV6-6 and TRBJ1-5, with TRBD1 matching 9 bases. V lost 7 bases and J lost 6; bases outside the gene matches: 7. Germline-derived CDR1 and CDR2 are MNHNY and SVGAGI (reference sequence). The CDR3 extends over 14 amino acids. The chain's CDR3 is CASTGQGPLQPQHF. The CDR3 DNA reads TGTGCCAGCACCGGACAGGGGCCGCTTCAGCCCCAGCATTTT.

This clone was observed once. The chain is built from TRBV7-2 and TRBJ1-1; D is uncertain. This CDR3 contains 14 residues. Trimming stripped 5 bases from V and 5 bases from J, with 15 bases between. In germline, CDR1 is SGHTA, CDR2 FQGNSA. The CDR3 loop is CASSPYTRLTEAFF. The CDR3 region has the DNA TGTGCCAGCAGCCCCTACACTAGACTTACTGAAGCTTTCTTT.